This T cell receptor beta chain was sequenced in a study of Graves' ophthalmopathy and Graves' hyperthyroidism. General study findings and limits: Ophthalmopathy could be told apart from stable hyperthyroidism by a 13-signature model (87.88% sensitivity, around 81% specificity). Blood contained most expanded thyroid clonotypes exceeding 0.001 frequency.

Patients were left out if they had other autoimmune diseases, uncontrolled infections, pregnancy or lactation. The authors isolated PBMCs from around 10 ml of fresh peripheral blood. Using RNA transcripts, the TCR beta CDR3 regions were amplified. The first-round RT-PCR employed HTBI primers together with the Qiagen OneStep RT-PCR kit. A multiplex PCR was then performed as the second round. Each CDR3 protein gets one entry after TCRdb re-called the multiplex PCR reads with MiXCR. The top ten clones hold 8% to 9.5% of a sample with some 170,000 distinct CDR3 sequences, 39% of them seen once. This CDR3 has 16 amino acids. Losses at the gene ends were 1 base for V and 4 bases for J; bases not matched to a gene: 7. Regarding this clonotype: Its antigen is currently unknown.

Sequencing input: peripheral blood. The origin of this receptor is a man between 25 and 39 years old with Graves' ophthalmopathy. The chain joins TRBV12-3 or TRBV12-4 to TRBJ2-5; 9 nucleotides match TRBD2. The CDR3 here is CASSLGSRLAAETQYF. Here the CDR3 DNA reads TGTGCCAGCAGTTTAGGGTCGAGACTAGCGGCAGAGACCCAGTACTTC.